This T cell receptor beta chain was identified during a study of CD4 and CD8 cells across lung adenocarcinoma regions. The patients had localized lung adenocarcinoma, a non-small cell subtype. Each CDR3 protein gets one entry after TCRdb re-called the PCR reads with MiXCR. The data hold 7,500 to 10,000 distinct CDR3 sequences, with around 49% observed a single time. This CDR3 spans 15 amino acids. CDR1 and CDR2 from the germline V gene are MNHEY and SMNVEV (reference sequence). With V trimmed by 5 bases and J by 13 bases, 14 bases remained unmatched. This clonotype was seen ten or more times. This rearrangement joins TRBV27 to TRBJ2-1, with 10 bases fitting TRBD1. The clonotype was recovered from a male donor with lung adenocarcinoma. The CD4 and CD8 labels of this study may be unreliable. Source material: CD4+ T cells from the margin of a lung tumor. In nucleotides, the CDR3 is TGTGCCAGCAGTCCCCGACAGGGGGCGGGTGAGACCCAGTTCTTC. Amino acids: CASSPRQGAGETQFF.